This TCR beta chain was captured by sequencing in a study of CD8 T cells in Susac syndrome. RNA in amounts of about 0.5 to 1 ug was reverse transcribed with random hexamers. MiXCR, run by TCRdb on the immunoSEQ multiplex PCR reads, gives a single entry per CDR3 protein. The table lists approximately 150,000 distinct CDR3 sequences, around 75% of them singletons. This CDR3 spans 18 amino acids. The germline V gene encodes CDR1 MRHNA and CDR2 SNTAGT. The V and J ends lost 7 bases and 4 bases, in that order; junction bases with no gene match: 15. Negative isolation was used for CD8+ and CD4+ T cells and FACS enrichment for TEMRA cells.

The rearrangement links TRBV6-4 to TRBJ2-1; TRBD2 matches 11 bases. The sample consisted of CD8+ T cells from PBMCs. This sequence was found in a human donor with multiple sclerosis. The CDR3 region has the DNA TGTGCCAGCATCCCAAAATCTAGCGGGAGGAGGGTATACAATGAGCAGTTCTTC. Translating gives CASIPKSSGRRVYNEQFF.